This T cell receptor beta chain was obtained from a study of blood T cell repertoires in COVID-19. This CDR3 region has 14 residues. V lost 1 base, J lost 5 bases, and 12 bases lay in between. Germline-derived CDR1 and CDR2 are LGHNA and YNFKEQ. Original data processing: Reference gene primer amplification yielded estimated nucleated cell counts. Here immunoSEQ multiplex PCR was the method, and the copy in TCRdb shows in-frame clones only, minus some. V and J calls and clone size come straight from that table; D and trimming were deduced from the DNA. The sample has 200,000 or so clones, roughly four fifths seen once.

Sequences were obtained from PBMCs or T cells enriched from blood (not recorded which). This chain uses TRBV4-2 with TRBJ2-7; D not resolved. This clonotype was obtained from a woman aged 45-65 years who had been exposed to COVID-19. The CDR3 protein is CASSQVSSIHEQYF. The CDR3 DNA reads TGTGCCAGCAGCCAAGTTAGTAGCATCCACGAGCAGTACTTC.